This T cell receptor beta chain was documented in a study of T cell responses to AZD1222 COVID-19 vaccine. The overall study: Samples with a second dose at about 4 or about 12 weeks were pooled together.

Data came from immunoSEQ multiplex PCR; TCRdb stores just in-frame clones and leaves some out. The repertoire consists of roughly 120,000 clones, with approximately 86% occurring once and the leading ten covering approximately 6.2%. The germline V and J ends were trimmed by 6 bases and 1 base, with 7 bases remaining between them. CDR1 and CDR2 from the germline V gene are SGHRS and YFSETQ. The CDR3 totals 13 residues. Whole-study results and caveats: All repertoire sampling was performed exclusively after the peak T cell response. White British ancestry dominated among donors, who included more females, and clonal diversity was possibly underestimated. The study identified only five or six AZD1222 recipients as seropositive at baseline.

Points on this clone: The antigen remains undetermined.

This sequence originates from an adult in good health. The rearrangement uses TRBV5-1 and TRBJ2-2, with D possibly matching TRBD1 (5 bases). The sequenced sample was peripheral blood, obtained on day 0 of AZD1222 vaccination. Here the CDR3 DNA reads TGCGCCAGCACCCAGGGGAACACCGGGGAGCTGTTTTTT. Its protein is CASTQGNTGELFF.